This TCR beta chain was captured in a study of T cell repertoires in cytomegalovirus infection. Study-wide background: In the study, CMV epitopes included recently identified HLA-C-restricted and well-studied HLA-B-restricted ones. A matching HLA type, together with CMV infection, was signaled by public TCR beta signatures.

Each CDR3 protein gets one entry after TCRdb re-called the reads with MiXCR. This repertoire shows about 570,000 distinct CDR3 sequences, around 40% found once; its top ten account for more than 40%. There are 17 residues in the CDR3. The trim removed 5 bases at V and 4 bases at J, leaving 8 bases unmatched. Germline CDR1 reads SGDLS; CDR2 reads YYNGEE. As concerns this clonotype: Its antigen remains unidentified.

Study findings and constraints: Summed frequency of shared TCR beta families picked out CMV carriers who also had the relevant HLA. The ex vivo response was dominated by HLA-C-restricted CMV-specific TCR beta clonotypes.

The V and J genes are TRBV9 and TRBJ2-5, with 16 nucleotides matching TRBD2. This TCR derives from a human donor in good health (CMV status not recorded). Some clones in this sample may be carry-over from other donors' samples. The sequencing here drew on cultured PBMCs, taken from culture after CMV antigen stimulation. The CDR3 DNA follows: TGTGCCAGCAGTTCCGGGACTAGCGGGAGGGACGGAGAGACCCAGTACTTC. It codes for CASSSGTSGRDGETQYF.